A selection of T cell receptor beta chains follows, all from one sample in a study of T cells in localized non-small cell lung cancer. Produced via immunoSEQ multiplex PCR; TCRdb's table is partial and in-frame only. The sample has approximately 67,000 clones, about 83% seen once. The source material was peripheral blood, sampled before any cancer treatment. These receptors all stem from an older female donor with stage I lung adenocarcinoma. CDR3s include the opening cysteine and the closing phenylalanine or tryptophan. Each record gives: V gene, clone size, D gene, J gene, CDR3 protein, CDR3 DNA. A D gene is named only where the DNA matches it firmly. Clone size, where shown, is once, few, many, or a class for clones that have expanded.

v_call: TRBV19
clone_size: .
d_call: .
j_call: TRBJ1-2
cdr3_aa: CASSETGFFMGYTF
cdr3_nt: TGTGCCAGTAGTGAAACAGGATTCTTTATGGGCTACACCTTC

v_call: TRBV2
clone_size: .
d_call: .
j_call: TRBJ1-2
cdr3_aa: CASSSGPYGYTF
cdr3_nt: TGTGCCAGCAGCTCAGGACCGTATGGCTACACCTTC

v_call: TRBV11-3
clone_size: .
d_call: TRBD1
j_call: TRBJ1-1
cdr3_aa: CASSLAGLGTALSAEAFF
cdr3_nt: TGTGCCAGCAGCTTAGCGGGTCTAGGGACAGCCCTTTCCGCTGAAGCTTTCTTT

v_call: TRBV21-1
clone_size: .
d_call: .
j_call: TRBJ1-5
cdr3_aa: CATRPRDNNQPQHF
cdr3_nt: TGTGCCACTAGACCCCGGGACAACAATCAGCCCCAGCATTTT

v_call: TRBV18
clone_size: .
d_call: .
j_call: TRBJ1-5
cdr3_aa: CASSPSPGRVGSNQPQHF
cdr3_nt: TGTGCCAGCTCACCATCACCCGGGCGGGTTGGGAGCAATCAGCCCCAGCATTTT

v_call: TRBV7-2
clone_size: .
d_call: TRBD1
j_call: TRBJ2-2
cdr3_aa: CASSLSGRNRGAGELFF
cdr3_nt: TGTGCCAGCAGCTTATCAGGAAGGAACAGGGGGGCCGGGGAGCTGTTTTTT

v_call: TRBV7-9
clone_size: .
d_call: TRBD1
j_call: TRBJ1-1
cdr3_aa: CASSLDRDRRRGLISEAFF
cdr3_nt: TGTGCCAGCAGCTTAGATCGGGACAGGAGACGGGGGCTGATAAGTGAAGCTTTCTTT

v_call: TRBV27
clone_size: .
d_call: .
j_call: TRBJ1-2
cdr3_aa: CASSSQPRDTFGYTF
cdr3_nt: TGTGCCAGCAGTTCCCAACCCCGGGACACCTTTGGCTACACCTTC

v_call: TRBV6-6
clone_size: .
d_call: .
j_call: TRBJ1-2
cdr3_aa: CASQKVAGGYTF
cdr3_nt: TGTGCCAGCCAAAAGGTCGCTGGTGGCTACACCTTC

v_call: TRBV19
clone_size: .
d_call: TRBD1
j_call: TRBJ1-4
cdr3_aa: CASSIVGQGLEKLFF
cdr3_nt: TGTGCCAGTAGTATAGTGGGACAGGGGTTGGAAAAACTGTTTTTT

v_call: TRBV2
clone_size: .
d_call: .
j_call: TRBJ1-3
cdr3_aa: CASSQGIGNTIYF
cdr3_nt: TGTGCCAGCAGTCAGGGTATCGGAAACACCATATATTTT

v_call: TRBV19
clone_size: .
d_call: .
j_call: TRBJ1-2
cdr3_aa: CASSIAANYGYTF
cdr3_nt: TGTGCCAGTAGTATCGCTGCTAACTATGGCTACACCTTC

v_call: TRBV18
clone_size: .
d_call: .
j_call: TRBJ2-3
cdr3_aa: CASSPSRSTDTQYF
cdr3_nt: TGTGCCAGCTCACCAAGCCGCAGCACAGATACGCAGTATTTT

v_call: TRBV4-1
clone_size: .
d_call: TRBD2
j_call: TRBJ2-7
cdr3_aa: CASSQDLESGRGYEQYF
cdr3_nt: TGCGCCAGCAGCCAAGATCTAGAATCGGGGAGGGGCTACGAGCAGTACTTC

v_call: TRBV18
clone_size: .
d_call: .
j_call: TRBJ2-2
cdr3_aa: CASGGNTGELFF
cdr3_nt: TGTGCCTCCGGGGGGAACACCGGGGAGCTGTTTTTT

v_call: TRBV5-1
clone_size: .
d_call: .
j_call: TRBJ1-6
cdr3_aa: CASSLVVSNSPLHF
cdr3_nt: TGCGCCAGCAGCTTAGTCGTTTCTAATTCACCCCTCCACTTT

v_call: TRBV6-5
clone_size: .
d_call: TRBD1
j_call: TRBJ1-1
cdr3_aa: CANGQGKNTEAFF
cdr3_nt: TGTGCCAACGGACAGGGCAAGAACACTGAAGCTTTCTTT

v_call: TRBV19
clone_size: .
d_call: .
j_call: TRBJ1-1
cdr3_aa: CASTLVGRGTEAFF
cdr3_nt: TGTGCCAGTACCCTGGTGGGGCGAGGGACTGAAGCTTTCTTT

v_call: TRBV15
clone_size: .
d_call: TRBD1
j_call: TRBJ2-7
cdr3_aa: CATSRGDRFYEQYF
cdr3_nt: TGTGCCACCAGCAGAGGGGACAGGTTCTACGAGCAGTACTTC

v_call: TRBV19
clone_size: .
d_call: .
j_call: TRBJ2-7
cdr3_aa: CASSIAASATYEQYF
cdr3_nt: TGTGCCAGTAGTATAGCGGCTAGCGCGACATACGAGCAGTACTTC

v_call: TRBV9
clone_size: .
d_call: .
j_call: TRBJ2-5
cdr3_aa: CASSASGGGQARETQYF
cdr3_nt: TGTGCCAGCAGCGCCTCGGGCGGGGGCCAGGCCAGGGAGACCCAGTACTTC

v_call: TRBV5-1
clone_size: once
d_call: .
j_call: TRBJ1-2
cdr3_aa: CASSLVSVDYGYTF
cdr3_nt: TGCGCCAGCAGCTTAGTAAGCGTAGACTATGGCTACACCTTC

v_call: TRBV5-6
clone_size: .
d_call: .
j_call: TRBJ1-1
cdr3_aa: CATSTNTEAFF
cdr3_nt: TGTGCCACCTCAACCAACACTGAAGCTTTCTTT

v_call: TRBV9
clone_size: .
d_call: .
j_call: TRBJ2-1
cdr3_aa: CASSVFPGNNEQFF
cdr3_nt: TGTGCCAGCAGCGTATTCCCAGGGAATAATGAGCAGTTCTTC

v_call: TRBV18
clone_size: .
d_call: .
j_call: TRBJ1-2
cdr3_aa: CASSPGGGFNYGYTF
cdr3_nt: TGTGCCAGCTCACCAGGTGGCGGCTTTAACTATGGCTACACCTTC

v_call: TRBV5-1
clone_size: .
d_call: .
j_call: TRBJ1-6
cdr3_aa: CASSSEPQSSYNSPLHF
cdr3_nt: TGCGCCAGCAGCTCAGAGCCGCAGAGCTCCTATAATTCACCCCTCCACTTT

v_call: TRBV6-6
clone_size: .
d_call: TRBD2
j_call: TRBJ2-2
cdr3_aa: CASSTGTSGPGELFF
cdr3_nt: TGTGCCAGCAGTACCGGGACTAGCGGGCCCGGGGAGCTGTTTTTT

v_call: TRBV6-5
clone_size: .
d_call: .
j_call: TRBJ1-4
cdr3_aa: CASGAATNEKLFF
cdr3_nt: TGTGCCAGCGGAGCAGCAACTAATGAAAAACTGTTTTTT

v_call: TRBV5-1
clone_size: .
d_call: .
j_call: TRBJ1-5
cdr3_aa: CASSLEGVGNQPQHF
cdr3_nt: TGCGCCAGCAGCTTGGAGGGGGTGGGCAATCAGCCCCAGCATTTT

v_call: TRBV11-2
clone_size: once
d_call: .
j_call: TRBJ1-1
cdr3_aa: CASSPRGGWSTEAFF
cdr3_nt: TGTGCCAGCAGCCCCCGAGGGGGTTGGAGCACTGAAGCTTTCTTT

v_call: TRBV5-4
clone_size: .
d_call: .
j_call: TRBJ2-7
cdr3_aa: CASSLAGARGQYF
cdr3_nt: TGTGCCAGCAGCTTGGCCGGGGCCCGGGGGCAGTACTTC

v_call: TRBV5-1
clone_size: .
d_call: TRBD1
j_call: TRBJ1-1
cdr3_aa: CASSLASKDRGSTNTEAFF
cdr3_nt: TGCGCCAGCAGCTTGGCTTCGAAGGACAGGGGAAGTACGAACACTGAAGCTTTCTTT

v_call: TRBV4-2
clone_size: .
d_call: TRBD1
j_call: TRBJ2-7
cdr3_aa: CASSLGTGGYNEQYF
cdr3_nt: TGTGCCAGCAGCCTCGGGACAGGGGGTTACAACGAGCAGTACTTC

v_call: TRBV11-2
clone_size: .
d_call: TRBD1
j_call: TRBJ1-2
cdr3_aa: CASSSDRGGYGYTF
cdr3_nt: TGTGCCAGCAGCTCGGACAGGGGCGGCTATGGCTACACCTTC

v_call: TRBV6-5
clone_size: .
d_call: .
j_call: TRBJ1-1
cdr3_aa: CASSTQGMNTEAFF
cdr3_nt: TGTGCCAGCAGTACACAGGGAATGAACACTGAAGCTTTCTTT

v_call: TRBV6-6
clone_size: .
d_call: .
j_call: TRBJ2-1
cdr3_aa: CASSYAHNEQFF
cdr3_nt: TGTGCCAGCAGTTACGCGCACAATGAGCAGTTCTTC